The 30 T cell receptor beta chains below come from one sample, sequenced in a study of patients and donors after allogeneic stem cell transplantation. Each CDR3 protein is one row after TCRdb ran MiXCR on the RT-PCR reads. Of roughly 880,000 distinct CDR3 sequences in the sample, under 20% are singletons; the top ten hold 5.5% to 6.5%. Input material: blood, either unsorted or a sorted T cell fraction (not recorded which). The source of these receptors is a human donor who was either an allogeneic HSCT recipient or a stem cell or donor lymphocyte infusion donor (not recorded which). It is not recorded whose cells these are; they may come from a transplant donor.

This clonotype has just a few counts. The gene calls are TRBV7-7 and TRBJ2-5; maybe TRBD2 (6 bases). In germline, CDR1 is SSHAT, CDR2 FNYEAQ (reference sequence). The CDR3 sequence is 15 residues long. CDR3 protein: CATNMLGGSGETQYF. The CDR3 DNA sequence: TGTGCTACGAATATGCTGGGGGGAAGTGGAGAGACCCAGTACTTC.

This clonotype was seen a few times. The chain uses TRBV25-1 and TRBJ1-1, with TRBD1 identical over 7 bases. There are 12 residues in the CDR3. The ends lost 7 bases at V and 5 bases at J; junction bases unmatched: 4. Germline CDR1 is MGHDK and CDR2 is SYGVNS. The CDR3 spells CASTGTATEAFF. Written as DNA, the CDR3 is TGTGCCAGCACAGGGACAGCTACTGAAGCTTTCTTT.

This clonotype has ten or more counts. In DNA, the CDR3 is TGCAGCGTTGTGCGACAGGAGAACACTGAAGCTTTCTTT. It yields the protein CSVVRQENTEAFF. This chain connects TRBV29-1 to TRBJ1-1; D may be TRBD1 (6 bases). The germline gives CDR1 SQVTM, CDR2 ANQGSEA. The CDR3 contains 13 residues. The V end was cut by 4 bases, the J end by 1 base, with 10 bases between. Full variable domain (outside the CDR3, taken from reference TRBV29-1 and TRBJ1-1): SAVISQKPSRDICQRGTSLTIQCQVDSQVTMMFWYRQQPGQSLTLIATANQGSEATYESGFVIDKFPISRPNLTFSTLTVSNMSPEDSSIYLCSVVRQENTEAFFGQGTRLTVV.

This chain uses TRBV2 with TRBJ2-2; 8 nucleotides line up with TRBD1. The trim removed 4 bases at V and 0 bases at J, leaving 4 bases unmatched. The CDR3 has 16 amino acids. CDR1 and CDR2 from the germline V gene are SNHLY and FYNNEI. CDR3 sequence (DNA): TGTGCCAGCAGTGGACAGGGGCCTGCGAACACCGGGGAGCTGTTTTTT. This codes for CASSGQGPANTGELFF. The entire variable domain, with the rest obtained from reference TRBV2 and TRBJ2-2, is as follows: EPEVTQTPSHQVTQMGQEVILRCVPISNHLYFYWYRQILGQKVEFLVSFYNNEISEKSEIFDDQFSVERPDGSNFTLKIRSTKLEDSAMYFCASSGQGPANTGELFFGEGSRLTVL.

This clonotype was detected a few times. This sequence joins TRBV12-3 or TRBV12-4 and TRBJ2-7, with TRBD1 identical over 11 bases. The ends lost 7 bases at V and 7 bases at J; junction bases unmatched: 6. The CDR3 is 13 amino acids. Here the CDR3 DNA reads TGTGCCAGCACAACCCGGGACAGGGGGGAGCAGTACTTC. It yields the protein CASTTRDRGEQYF.

This clonotype showed up many times. The chain recombines TRBV12-3 or TRBV12-4 with TRBJ1-1, with D maybe TRBD1 (6 bases). The V gene lost 7 bases and the J gene lost 1 base, with 10 bases spanning the gap. This CDR3 contains 13 residues. DNA for the CDR3: TGTGCCAGCACTTTGACAGGGAACACTGAAGCTTTCTTT. Protein product: CASTLTGNTEAFF.

The chain is built from TRBV9 and TRBJ1-1, with D perhaps matching TRBD1 (6 bases). Trimming pared 4 bases from V and 8 bases from J, leaving 18 bases between. The CDR3 has 14 amino acids. Germline CDR1 and CDR2: SGDLS and YYNGEE. The CDR3 coding sequence is TGTGCCAGCAGCCCTCATGGCGGGACACAGGAAGCTTTCTTT. Amino acid sequence: CASSPHGGTQEAFF. Based on the CDR3 plus reference TRBV9 and TRBJ1-1, the full variable domain is DSGVTQTPKHLITATGQRVTLRCSPRSGDLSVYWYQQSLDQGLQFLIQYYNGEERAKGNILERFSAQQFPDLHSELNLSSLELGDSALYFCASSPHGGTQEAFFGQGTRLTVV.

The chain recombines TRBV6-1 with TRBJ2-7; the D call may be TRBD1 or TRBD2 (5 bases each). The V end lost 8 bases, the J end lost 4 bases, and 15 bases lay between the germline ends. CDR1 MNHNS and CDR2 SASEGT come from the germline V gene. This CDR3 comprises 13 residues. CDR3 region: CASLWGPAYEQYF. The CDR3 DNA reads as TGTGCCAGCCTATGGGGACCCGCGTACGAGCAGTACTTC.

This clonotype was counted a few times. J is TRBJ1-5 and V is TRBV20-1; unclear D gene. The V gene lost 1 base and the J gene lost 0 bases, with 7 bases spanning the gap. Germline V gene sequence: CDR1 DFQATT, CDR2 SNEGSKA (reference sequence). The length of the CDR3 is 14 residues. CDR3 sequence (DNA): TGCAGTGCTAGAGTAATGGCTAGCAATCAGCCCCAGCATTTT. Protein product: CSARVMASNQPQHF.

This clonotype was counted between two and nine times. The V call is TRBV6-5, the J call TRBJ2-6, with D maybe TRBD2 (6 bases). V lost 1 base and J 2 bases, leaving 9 bases between the germline ends. Germline CDR1 MNHEY, CDR2 SVGAGI. The CDR3 consists of 16 residues. CDR3 bases: TGTGCCAGCAGTTACTGGCGGGGACCTGGGGCCAACGTCCTGACTTTC. It is translated as CASSYWRGPGANVLTF.

The V gene is TRBV20-1, the J gene TRBJ2-5, with a weak D call TRBD1 (5 bases). The length of the CDR3 is 10 residues. CDR1 and CDR2 from the germline V gene are DFQATT and SNEGSKA (reference sequence). The CDR3, as DNA: TGCAGCGGCAGGGAAGAGACCCAGTACTTC. This codes for CSGREETQYF.

This clonotype has just a few counts. The chain has TRBV12-3 or TRBV12-4 and TRBJ2-1, with D possibly matching TRBD2 (6 bases). Deletions cut 1 base from V and 7 bases from J, with 11 bases between. The CDR3 runs to 14 residues. The CDR3 bases are TGTGCCAGCAGTTTAGGCCCCGCGGGGAATGAGCAGTTCTTC. Translating it yields CASSLGPAGNEQFF.

The V and J genes are TRBV12-3 or TRBV12-4 and TRBJ2-3; tentative D call: TRBD2 (6 bases). Trimming removed 1 base from V and 3 bases from J, with 14 bases in between. This CDR3 is 16 amino acids long. CDR3 region: CASSLGVGGGTDTQYF. The CDR3 DNA is TGTGCCAGCAGTTTAGGGGTGGGGGGTGGAACAGATACGCAGTATTTT.

The chain recombines TRBV5-5 with TRBJ2-1, with 9 bases that match TRBD2. Germline V lookup: CDR1 SGHKS, CDR2 YYEKEE (reference sequence). The CDR3 consists of 15 residues. V lost 0 bases to trimming and J lost 8 bases; unmatched junction nucleotides: 6. The CDR3 sequence: CASSLAASGIYEQFF. As DNA, the CDR3 is TGTGCCAGCAGCTTGGCCGCTAGCGGGATCTATGAGCAGTTCTTC.

This clonotype was counted ten times or more. This chain joins TRBV5-1 and TRBJ2-1, with 11 bases aligning to TRBD1. CDR3 length: 17 residues. The ends lost 0 bases at V and 6 bases at J; junction bases unmatched: 8. Germline V lookup: CDR1 SGHRS, CDR2 YFSETQ. The CDR3 DNA reads TGCGCCAGCAGCTTGGGGACAGGGGGCGGAATTGGCAATGAGCAGTTCTTC. This codes for CASSLGTGGGIGNEQFF.

In its sample, this clonotype was seen a few times. In DNA, the CDR3 is TGTGCCAGCAAACCAGGGGTGCTGGGCTATGGCTACACCTTC. Translating it yields CASKPGVLGYGYTF. The chain links TRBV18 to TRBJ1-2, with TRBD1 as a possible D gene (6 bases). The CDR3 contains 14 residues. The germline CDR1 and CDR2 sequences are KGHSH and LQKENI. V was trimmed by 8 bases and J by 4 bases, leaving 17 bases between them.

In DNA form, the CDR3 reads TGTGCCACCAGCAGGGGAACCTACGAGCAGTACTTC. Its translation is CATSRGTYEQYF. This chain links TRBV15 with TRBJ2-7, with D unresolved. CDR3 length: 12 residues. V was clipped by 3 bases and J by 2 bases, with 5 bases between them. In germline, CDR1 is LNHNV, CDR2 YYDKDF (reference sequence).

This clonotype was observed a handful of times. V and J are TRBV5-1 and TRBJ1-4; D not certain. Trimming removed 3 bases at V and 8 bases at J, with 14 bases between. Germline CDR1 and CDR2: SGHRS and YFSETQ. There are 14 residues in the CDR3. CDR3 sequence (DNA): TGCGCCAGCAGCTCTGATCCCTTTGAGGAAAAACTGTTTTTT. It encodes CASSSDPFEEKLFF.

This clonotype has a handful of counts. V usage is TRBV29-1 and J usage is TRBJ2-7; D gene unclear. The CDR3 extends over 13 amino acids. Germline V CDR1 and CDR2: SQVTM, ANQGSEA. With 4 bases removed from V and 0 bases from J, the gap between germline ends came to 10 bases. The CDR3 is CSVGARLSYEQYF. CDR3 nucleotide sequence: TGCAGCGTTGGTGCGCGGCTCTCCTACGAGCAGTACTTC.

This chain joins TRBV4-3 and TRBJ2-5; D is undetermined. Germline V lookup: CDR1 LGHNA, CDR2 YSLEER. There are 14 residues in the CDR3. The V and J ends lost 0 bases and 3 bases respectively, with 8 bases between them. The CDR3 loop is CASSQDGLKETQYF. The CDR3 DNA reads TGCGCCAGCAGCCAAGATGGGCTAAAAGAGACCCAGTACTTC.

This clonotype has more than one count but fewer than ten. J is TRBJ1-2 and V is TRBV12-3 or TRBV12-4, with unresolved D. V lost 5 bases and J lost 1, with 17 bases in between. The CDR3 has 16 residues. The chain's CDR3 is CASSPRGIIVNYGYTF. CDR3 coding DNA: TGTGCCAGCAGTCCGCGGGGTATAATAGTTAACTATGGCTACACCTTC.

This clonotype was counted between two and nine times. The chain joins TRBV12-3 or TRBV12-4 to TRBJ2-1; a weak D match, TRBD2 (6 bases). This CDR3 comprises 15 residues. V lost 3 bases and J lost 9, with 18 bases in between. The CDR3 nucleotides read TGTGCCAGCAGTTTCCGGGACTTGATGGGGGGTGAGCAGTTCTTC. This encodes CASSFRDLMGGEQFF.

There are a few counts of this clonotype. This rearrangement joins TRBV6-2 or TRBV6-3 to TRBJ2-2; the D is unclear. CDR1 MNHEY and CDR2 SVGEGT come from the germline V gene. Trimming pared 10 bases from V and 0 bases from J, leaving 9 bases between. The CDR3 covers 13 residues. This chain's CDR3 is CAIWGSNTGELFF. The CDR3 nucleotides read TGTGCCATCTGGGGATCGAACACCGGGGAGCTGTTTTTT.

CDR3 DNA sequence: TGTGCCAGCAGTGAAGAGGTGGGGGTAGGAGACACCGGGGAGCTGTTTTTT. Protein sequence: CASSEEVGVGDTGELFF. The rearrangement uses TRBV2 and TRBJ2-2; D could derive from TRBD1 or TRBD2 (5 bases each). Germline V gives CDR1 SNHLY, CDR2 FYNNEI. The CDR3 is made up of 17 amino acids. V shed 1 base and J shed 3 bases, with 15 bases lying between them.

V usage is TRBV14 and J usage is TRBJ2-3; D is perhaps TRBD2 (6 bases). Germline CDR1 is SGHDN and CDR2 is FVKESK. The CDR3 totals 17 residues. Trimming cost V 5 bases and J 1 base, with 19 bases left between them. In DNA, the CDR3 is TGTGCCAGCAGCTCCACCCAGGAGGGGTCTCGCACAGATACGCAGTATTTT. This sequence encodes CASSSTQEGSRTDTQYF.

This chain links TRBV24-1 with TRBJ2-4, with unresolved D. The ends were cut back, 3 bases at V and 8 bases at J, with 10 bases in the middle. Germline values: CDR1 KGHDR, CDR2 SFDVKD. This CDR3 is 13 amino acids long. The CDR3 reads CATSDLTVDIQYF. CDR3 sequence (DNA): TGTGCCACCAGTGATCTCACGGTTGACATTCAGTACTTC.

This clonotype was seen at least ten times. A read error may produce the germline difference seen at one junction end. This sequence joins TRBV12-3 or TRBV12-4 and TRBJ2-7, with D perhaps TRBD2 (6 bases). The CDR3 loop spans 11 amino acids. The DNA of the CDR3 is TGCGCCAGCAGCCTAGGACTAGAGCAGTACTTC. Translated: CASSLGLEQYF.

This clonotype occurred a few times. The chain joins TRBV6-1 to TRBJ1-2; no definite D call. Germline lookup yields CDR1 MNHNS and CDR2 SASEGT. The CDR3 length is 15 residues. V lost 6 bases and J 5 bases, leaving 19 bases between the germline ends. CDR3 residues: CASRLPVGLPYGYTF. The CDR3 bases are TGTGCCAGCAGACTTCCAGTCGGACTCCCTTATGGCTACACCTTC.

The rearrangement joins TRBV12-3 or TRBV12-4 to TRBJ2-4; D perhaps matches TRBD1 (6 bases). Trimming removed 3 bases from V and 8 bases from J, with 14 bases in between. The CDR3 spans 14 residues. Written as DNA, the CDR3 is TGTGCCAGCAGTTTTGGTGGCAGGGGAGACATTCAGTACTTC. This translates into CASSFGGRGDIQYF.

The chain has TRBV29-1 and TRBJ1-1, with 10 positions matching TRBD1. This CDR3 spans 16 amino acids. CDR1 SQVTM and CDR2 ANQGSEA come from the germline V gene. The junction had 9 bases not matched to a gene; V was cut back by 5 bases and J by 0 bases. The CDR3 here is CSVRGTGDSMNTEAFF. The CDR3 nucleotides are TGCAGCGTTCGCGGGACAGGGGATTCAATGAACACTGAAGCTTTCTTT.